This T cell receptor (beta chain) was recovered during a study of T cell repertoires in cytomegalovirus infection. As for the study in general: Both CMV infection and a matching HLA type were indicated by public TCR beta signatures.

With regard to this clonotype: Its antigen is still unknown.

A single record per CDR3 protein comes from TCRdb applying MiXCR to the reads. The repertoire holds around 280,000 distinct CDR3 sequences, with 12% to 15% as singletons. The germline CDR1 and CDR2 sequences are MGHRA and YSYEKL. V was clipped by 1 base and J by 3 bases; unmatched bases: 4. CDR3 length: 18 amino acids. Study conclusions and caveats: Clonotype analysis showed dominance of the ex vivo response by HLA-C-restricted CMV-specific TCR beta clonotypes.

The sequence was obtained from a human donor in good health (CMV status not recorded). Some clones in this sample may be carry-over from other donors' samples. Material: PBMCs. This chain connects TRBV4-1 to TRBJ2-1, with 15 bases aligning to TRBD2. CDR3 sequence reads: CASSQGGLAGGHYNEQFF. CDR3 DNA sequence: TGCGCCAGCAGCCAAGGGGGACTAGCGGGAGGACACTACAATGAGCAGTTCTTC.